This T cell receptor (beta chain) was profiled in a study of blood T cell repertoires in COVID-19. Only in-frame clones appear in the TCRdb table, and some are missing; sequencing was by immunoSEQ multiplex PCR. This table has tens of thousands of clones, roughly 80% appearing once. The CDR3 totals 15 residues. Trimming pared 1 base from V and 10 bases from J, leaving 15 bases between. The germline CDR1 and CDR2 sequences are SGHNT and YYREEE (reference sequence). The receptor was derived from a middle-aged woman with acute COVID-19. The sequenced sample consisted of PBMCs or T cells enriched from blood (not recorded which). The V call is TRBV5-4, the J call TRBJ1-6; tentative D call: TRBD1 (6 bases). CDR3 sequence reads: CASSLQGRAKSPLHF. Written as DNA, the CDR3 is TGTGCCAGCAGCTTGCAGGGGCGGGCAAAATCACCCCTCCACTTT.